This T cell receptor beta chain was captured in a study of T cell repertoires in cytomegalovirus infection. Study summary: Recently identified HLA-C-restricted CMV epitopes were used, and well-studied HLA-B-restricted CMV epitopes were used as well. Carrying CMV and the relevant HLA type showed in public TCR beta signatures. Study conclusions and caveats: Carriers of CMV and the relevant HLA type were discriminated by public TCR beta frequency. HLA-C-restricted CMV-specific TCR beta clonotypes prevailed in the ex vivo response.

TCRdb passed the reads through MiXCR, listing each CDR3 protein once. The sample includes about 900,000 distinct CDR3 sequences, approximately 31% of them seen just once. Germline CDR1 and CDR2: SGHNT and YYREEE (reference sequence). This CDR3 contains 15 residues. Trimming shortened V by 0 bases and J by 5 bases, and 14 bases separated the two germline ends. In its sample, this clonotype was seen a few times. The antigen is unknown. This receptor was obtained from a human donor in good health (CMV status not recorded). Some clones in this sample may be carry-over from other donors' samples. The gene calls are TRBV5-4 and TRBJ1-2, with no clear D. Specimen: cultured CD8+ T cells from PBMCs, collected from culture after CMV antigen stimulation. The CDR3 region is CASSLVTAPLYGYTF. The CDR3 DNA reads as TGTGCCAGCAGCTTGGTGACGGCCCCACTATATGGCTACACCTTC. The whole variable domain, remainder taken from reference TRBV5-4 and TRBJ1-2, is ETGVTQSPTHLIKTRGQQVTLRCSSQSGHNTVSWYQQALGQGPQFIFQYYREEENGRGNFPPRFSGLQFPNYSSELNVNALELDDSALYLCASSLVTAPLYGYTFGSGTRLTVV.